This entry lists 30 T cell receptor beta chains sequenced from one sample in a study of cytomegalovirus exposure and HLA in healthy donors. Method: immunoSEQ multiplex PCR; TCRdb's copy keeps in-frame clones and lacks some. The repertoire holds 65,000 or so clones, with 92% as singletons. The specimen was PBMCs. Receptors originate from a woman aged 18 to 35 in good health and CMV-seronegative.

The chain has TRBV5-4 and TRBJ2-1; TRBD2 aligns across 10 bases. The CDR3 consists of 15 residues. The V and J ends lost 5 bases and 8 bases, in that order; junction bases with no gene match: 10. Germline V lookup: CDR1 SGHNT, CDR2 YYREEE (reference sequence). CDR3 DNA sequence: TGTGCCAGCAGTTCTAGCGGGGGAGGGGACGATGAGCAGTTCTTC. This gives the protein CASSSSGGGDDEQFF.

This rearrangement joins TRBV5-4 to TRBJ1-1; 7 bases fit TRBD1. With 5 bases clipped from V and 4 bases from J, the junction kept 5 bases outside the gene matches. This CDR3 is 13 amino acids long. Germline V lookup: CDR1 SGHNT, CDR2 YYREEE (reference sequence). CDR3 region: CASSRQGSTEAFF. The CDR3 DNA sequence: TGTGCCAGCAGTCGACAGGGATCCACTGAAGCTTTCTTT.

The rearrangement uses TRBV2 and TRBJ2-2, with TRBD1 matching 7 bases. CDR3 length: 16 amino acids. Unmatched junction bases numbered 9, after V lost 3 bases and J lost 5 bases. The germline gives CDR1 SNHLY, CDR2 FYNNEI. CDR3 nucleotide sequence: TGTGCCAGCAGTGATCGCGGTACAGGGGTTACCGGGGAGCTGTTTTTT. This gives the protein CASSDRGTGVTGELFF.

The chain links TRBV6-5 to TRBJ2-2; 9 positions agree with TRBD1. The CDR3 has 15 residues. In germline, CDR1 is MNHEY, CDR2 SVGAGI. V lost 6 bases to trimming and J lost 4 bases; unmatched junction nucleotides: 6. The CDR3 here is CASSLGTGSTGELFF. CDR3 DNA: TGTGCCAGCAGCCTCGGGACAGGGAGCACCGGGGAGCTGTTTTTT.

The chain has TRBV5-8 and TRBJ2-5; no clear D. This CDR3 contains 13 residues. CDR1 and CDR2 from the germline V gene are SGHTS and YDEGEE. The V end lost 4 bases, the J end lost 2 bases, and 9 bases lay between the germline ends. The CDR3 loop reads CASSAWRQETQYF. The CDR3 bases are TGTGCCAGCAGCGCCTGGCGGCAAGAGACCCAGTACTTC.

This sequence joins TRBV7-9 and TRBJ2-7; no definite D call. This CDR3 is 12 amino acids long. The germline CDR1 and CDR2 sequences are SEHNR and FQNEAQ (reference sequence). Trimming shortened V by 5 bases and J by 4 bases, and 9 bases separated the two germline ends. CDR3 sequence reads: CASSQIRYEQYF. The CDR3, as DNA: TGTGCCAGCAGCCAAATCCGGTACGAGCAGTACTTC.

This rearrangement joins TRBV6-1 to TRBJ2-7; 8 bases are shared with TRBD1. J lost 2 bases, V lost 5 bases, and 5 bases had no gene match. Per the germline V gene, CDR1 is MNHNS and CDR2 is SASEGT. There are 14 residues in the CDR3. The CDR3 nucleotides read TGTGCCAGCAGTAAGACAGGGGAAGCCTACGAGCAGTACTTC. Its translation is CASSKTGEAYEQYF.

The sample holds one count of this clone. This chain's CDR3 is CASSSARSSYNEQFF. The CDR3 nucleotides read TGTGCCAGCAGTTCAGCCCGGAGCTCCTACAATGAGCAGTTCTTC. The gene calls are TRBV6-6 and TRBJ2-1; D unresolved. The V end was cut by 4 bases, the J end by 0 bases, with 10 bases between. This CDR3 has 15 amino acids. CDR1 MNHNY and CDR2 SVGAGI come from the germline V gene (reference sequence).

The chain carries TRBV6-1 and TRBJ2-5, with TRBD1 matching 9 bases. Germline V lookup: CDR1 MNHNS, CDR2 SASEGT. The V gene end was trimmed by 10 bases and the J gene end by 4 bases; junction bases not matched to a gene: 13. The CDR3 sequence is 15 residues long. The CDR3 nucleotides read TGTGCCACCGCGCTTCTACAGGGGGCCGCAGAGACCCAGTACTTC. This sequence encodes CATALLQGAAETQYF.

V gene TRBV19 combines with J gene TRBJ1-1; D may be TRBD1 (5 bases). The CDR3 runs 13 residues. Germline V gene lookup returns CDR1 LNHDA and CDR2 SQIVND (reference sequence). V gave up 4 bases and J gave up 4 bases, with 10 bases separating them. The CDR3 bases are TGTGCCAGTAGTAAGACAGACCTCACTGAAGCTTTCTTT. Amino acids: CASSKTDLTEAFF.

This sequence joins TRBV19 and TRBJ1-1; D unclear. The CDR3 has 14 residues. The V gene lost 1 base and the J gene lost 1 base, with 7 bases spanning the gap. CDR1 and CDR2 (germline): LNHDA, SQIVND (reference sequence). CDR3 sequence: CASSIGGRNTEAFF. In DNA form, the CDR3 reads TGTGCCAGTAGTATAGGAGGCAGGAACACTGAAGCTTTCTTT.

This sequence joins TRBV16 and TRBJ1-4, with D possibly TRBD1 on 6 matching bases. Germline V CDR1 and CDR2: KGHSY, FQNENV. This CDR3 has 16 amino acids. With 2 bases removed from V and 0 bases from J, the gap between germline ends came to 10 bases. The CDR3 protein is CASSQMTGPTNEKLFF. The CDR3 coding sequence is TGTGCCAGCAGCCAAATGACAGGCCCAACTAATGAAAAACTGTTTTTT. The complete variable domain, with remaining parts taken from reference TRBV16 and TRBJ1-4, reads GEEVAQTPKHLVRGEGQKAKLYCAPIKGHSYVFWYQQVLKNEFKFLISFQNENVFDETGMPKERFSAKCLPNSPCSLEIQATKLEDSAVYFCASSQMTGPTNEKLFFGSGTQLSVL.

This chain joins TRBV28 and TRBJ2-7, with a possible D match to TRBD1 (6 bases). V gave up 6 bases and J gave up 6 bases, with 9 bases separating them. CDR3 length: 11 amino acids. Germline values: CDR1 MDHEN, CDR2 SYDVKM. The chain's CDR3 is CASSPRGEQYF. In DNA form, the CDR3 reads TGTGCCAGCAGCCCCAGGGGCGAGCAGTACTTC.

The chain is built from TRBV4-1 and TRBJ2-5, with TRBD1 matching 8 bases. Germline lookup yields CDR1 MGHRA and CDR2 YSYEKL. V shed 3 bases, J shed 2 bases, and the junction held 5 bases outside the gene matches. The CDR3 runs to 15 residues. The chain's CDR3 is CASSHQGQGQETQYF. CDR3 bases: TGCGCCAGCAGCCATCAAGGACAGGGTCAAGAGACCCAGTACTTC.

V gene TRBV5-6 combines with J gene TRBJ1-1; TRBD1 might be the D (5 bases). Trimming took off 2 bases at V and 2 bases at J, with 7 bases between the two ends. CDR3 size: 13 residues. Per germline, CDR1 SGHDT and CDR2 YYEEEE. The CDR3 sequence: CASSFGGNTEAFF. The CDR3 bases are TGTGCCAGCAGCTTCGGGGGTAACACTGAAGCTTTCTTT.

The count of this clone is one. The chain has TRBV30 and TRBJ1-2, with D possibly being TRBD1 (6 bases). V was clipped by 0 bases and J by 4 bases, with 6 bases between them. The length of the CDR3 is 12 residues. Germline CDR1 GTSNPN, CDR2 SVGIG (reference sequence). CDR3: CAWSVQGYGYTF. The CDR3 nucleotides are TGTGCCTGGAGTGTACAGGGCTATGGCTACACCTTC.

The rearrangement uses TRBV19 and TRBJ2-1; D is possibly TRBD2 (5 bases). This CDR3 comprises 15 residues. V was shortened by 0 bases and J by 1 base, with 7 bases between the two germline ends. Germline V lookup: CDR1 LNHDA, CDR2 SQIVND (reference sequence). CDR3 sequence: CASSIEEGSYNEQFF. CDR3 nucleotides: TGTGCCAGTAGTATAGAAGAGGGTTCCTACAATGAGCAGTTCTTC.

There are a few counts of this clone. A junction end diverges from the germline sequence, so it may reflect a read error. The chain joins TRBV6-5 to TRBJ1-1; 8 bases align to TRBD1. There are 13 residues in the CDR3. CDR1 MNHEY and CDR2 SVGAGI come from the germline V gene. CDR3 sequence: CASSYNDRGTLVF. The CDR3 DNA follows: TGTGCCAGCAGTTACAACGACAGGGGCACCTTGGTCTTT.

The rearrangement joins TRBV7-8 to TRBJ1-1; 10 nucleotides align to TRBD1. The germline V gene encodes CDR1 SGHVS and CDR2 FQNEAQ. The J segment lost 4 bases and the V segment lost 6 bases, leaving 8 bases of the junction unmatched. The CDR3 length is 15 residues. CDR3 DNA sequence: TGTGCCAGCAGTAGAACCCGGACAGGGGGCACTGAAGCTTTCTTT. Translating it yields CASSRTRTGGTEAFF.

CDR3: CASSLGDGLADYNEQFF. The CDR3 DNA is TGTGCCAGCAGCTTAGGGGACGGACTAGCGGACTACAATGAGCAGTTCTTC. J is TRBJ2-1 and V is TRBV7-8, with 10 bases aligning to TRBD2. The CDR3 sequence is 17 residues long. CDR1 is SGHVS, CDR2 FQNEAQ, per germline. J lost 3 bases, V lost 1 base, and 6 bases had no gene match.

The chain is built from TRBV5-1 and TRBJ2-1; tentative D call: TRBD2 (5 bases). This CDR3 is built from 12 residues. Germline loops: CDR1 SGHRS, CDR2 YFSETQ. Trimming stripped 4 bases from V and 15 bases from J, with 17 bases between. The CDR3 here is CASSLRTAPMFF. CDR3 nucleotides: TGCGCCAGCAGCCTCCGGACTGCCCCGATGTTCTTC.

The V gene is TRBV5-5, the J gene TRBJ2-7, with 9 bases aligning to TRBD1. Germline CDR1 SGHKS, CDR2 YYEKEE (reference sequence). The J segment lost 3 bases and the V segment lost 4 bases, leaving 8 bases of the junction unmatched. The CDR3 sequence is 15 residues long. The CDR3 is CASSPRDREGYEQYF. The CDR3 DNA reads TGTGCCAGCAGCCCGAGGGACAGGGAGGGCTACGAGCAGTACTTC.

The J gene is TRBJ1-1, the V gene TRBV5-1; 7 bases align to TRBD1. This CDR3 region has 15 residues. V trimming: 8 bases; J trimming: 4 bases; junction bases outside the gene matches: 14. The V gene's germline CDR1 is SGHRS and CDR2 YFSETQ. This chain's CDR3 is CASYPDWTGSTEAFF. DNA of the CDR3: TGCGCCAGTTATCCCGATTGGACAGGAAGCACTGAAGCTTTCTTT.

This clone was picked up one time. The V call is TRBV6-1, the J call TRBJ2-1, with TRBD1 matching 10 bases. The CDR3 has 16 amino acids. With 3 bases clipped from V and 2 bases from J, the junction kept 4 bases outside the gene matches. The V gene's germline CDR1 is MNHNS and CDR2 SASEGT. The CDR3 loop reads CASSDFDRGPYNEQFF. CDR3 DNA: TGTGCCAGCAGTGATTTTGACAGGGGGCCCTACAATGAGCAGTTCTTC.

The chain joins TRBV4-1 to TRBJ2-3; a possible D gene is TRBD2 (6 bases). CDR1 and CDR2 (germline): MGHRA, YSYEKL. CDR3 size: 15 residues. Trimming removed 3 bases from V and 3 bases from J, with 13 bases in between. CDR3 in DNA: TGCGCCAGCAGCCACGGCGGGATCGAAACAGATACGCAGTATTTT. Protein: CASSHGGIETDTQYF.

The chain couples TRBV2 to TRBJ1-5; no reliable D call. Germline CDR1 is SNHLY and CDR2 is FYNNEI. Trimming cost V 3 bases and J 4 bases, with 7 bases left between them. The CDR3 is 13 residues long. The CDR3 spells CASSDSINQPQHF. The CDR3 DNA is TGTGCCAGCAGTGACAGTATTAATCAGCCCCAGCATTTT. The variable domain in full, with the rest retrieved from reference TRBV2 and TRBJ1-5, is EPEVTQTPSHQVTQMGQEVILRCVPISNHLYFYWYRQILGQKVEFLVSFYNNEISEKSEIFDDQFSVERPDGSNFTLKIRSTKLEDSAMYFCASSDSINQPQHFGDGTRLSIL.

CDR3 residues: CASSHSYLSTDTQYF. Written as DNA, the CDR3 is TGTGCCAGCAGCCACAGCTACCTTAGCACAGATACGCAGTATTTT. The chain has TRBV7-2 and TRBJ2-3, with no clear D. Trimming shortened V by 5 bases and J by 0 bases, and 12 bases separated the two germline ends. This CDR3 contains 15 residues. Germline V gives CDR1 SGHTA, CDR2 FQGNSA.

The V gene is TRBV7-2, the J gene TRBJ2-5, with D unclear. Trimming took 3 bases from V and 4 from J, leaving 9 bases between them. This CDR3 comprises 13 residues. Germline values: CDR1 SGHTA, CDR2 FQGNSA. The CDR3 coding sequence is TGTGCCAGCAGCTTTGGCGGCCGAGAGACCCAGTACTTC. It codes for CASSFGGRETQYF.

V gene TRBV4-1 combines with J gene TRBJ2-7, with 9 bases aligning to TRBD2. The germline CDR1 and CDR2 sequences are MGHRA and YSYEKL. This CDR3 region has 13 residues. Germline trimming cut 10 bases from V and 3 bases from J; bases unmatched to any gene: 7. As DNA, the CDR3 is TGCGCCACCCGGGCTAGCGGGAACTACGAGCAGTACTTC. Translation: CATRASGNYEQYF.

This clone was seen once. The chain employs TRBV6-6 and TRBJ1-2; D uncertain. Germline CDR1 MNHNY, CDR2 SVGAGI (reference sequence). V shed 6 bases and J shed 0 bases, with 11 bases lying between them. This CDR3 has 14 amino acids. CDR3 region: CASRRVISNYGYTF. DNA for the CDR3: TGTGCCAGCAGGAGGGTAATTTCTAACTATGGCTACACCTTC.